This T cell receptor (beta chain) was profiled in a study of blood T cells in healthy people across ages. Using a J-beta primer mix together with a sample-barcoded 5' primer, a second PCR was run for about 7 to 12 cycles. Each cDNA molecule was tagged by a template-switch adaptor that had 12 random nucleotides. TCRdb reprocessed the 5' RACE reads with MiXCR, giving one entry per CDR3 protein. The sample gives hundreds of thousands of distinct CDR3 sequences, approximately 40% of which show up once; about 32% is in the top ten. Study conclusions and caveats: Across the age range, TCR beta diversity per million T cells fell in a roughly linear way.

Healthy Caucasian individuals from Russia aged about 6 to 95 were enrolled as donors. As regards this clonotype: The antigen is not known.

This clonotype was sampled from a man at least 80 years old in good health. Sequencing was carried out using blood.

DNA of the CDR3: TGCAGGACCGGCCTCACAGACAATGAGCAGTTCTTC. It is translated as CRTGLTDNEQFF. The rearrangement links TRBV20-1 to TRBJ2-1; D gene ambiguous. The length of the CDR3 is 12 residues. Germline V gene sequence: CDR1 DFQATT, CDR2 SNEGSKA (reference sequence).